One sample yielded the 28 T cell receptor beta chains listed below, sequenced in a study of OX40 agonist ivuxolimab in advanced cancers. Produced via immunoSEQ multiplex PCR; TCRdb's table is partial and in-frame only. Among 65,000 to 80,000 clones, roughly 83% were seen once, and the ten largest hold approximately 2.1%. Sample: CD4+ or CD8+ T cells sorted from blood, taken in a trial of the OX40 agonist ivuxolimab. All receptors come from an adult with an advanced solid tumor such as melanoma, head and neck, liver or kidney cancer.

CDR3: CASKGSAGNTIYF. CDR3 coding DNA: TGTGCCAGCAAGGGTTCTGCCGGAAACACCATATATTTT. The chain employs TRBV6-5 and TRBJ1-3; D is unresolved. CDR3 size: 13 residues. CDR1 and CDR2 (germline): MNHEY, SVGAGI. Trimming removed 7 bases at V and 4 bases at J, with 11 bases between.

In DNA, the CDR3 is TGTGCCAGCAGTGAGCGGCGGGGGGGCGGAGAGACCCAGTACTTC. As protein: CASSERRGGGETQYF. The gene calls are TRBV2 and TRBJ2-5, with 9 bases that match TRBD2. Germline CDR1 is SNHLY and CDR2 is FYNNEI. Unmatched junction bases numbered 6, after V lost 3 bases and J lost 4 bases. The CDR3 consists of 15 residues.

The chain couples TRBV7-3 to TRBJ2-7, with no clear D. CDR3 length: 14 residues. From germline, CDR1 is SGHTA and CDR2 FQGTGA. V lost 2 bases and J 1 base, leaving 9 bases between the germline ends. CDR3 amino acids: CASSLLRGSYEQYF. CDR3 DNA sequence: TGTGCCAGCAGCTTACTCCGTGGTTCCTACGAGCAGTACTTC.

In this sample, this clone turned up once. V usage is TRBV7-8 and J usage is TRBJ2-2; no clear D gene. V lost 2 bases, J lost 0 bases, and 10 bases lay in between. The CDR3 is 16 amino acids. The germline V gene has CDR1 SGHVS and CDR2 FQNEAQ. The CDR3: CASSLLAIANTGELFF. In DNA, the CDR3 is TGTGCCAGCAGCTTACTCGCGATCGCGAACACCGGGGAGCTGTTTTTT.

V gene TRBV28 combines with J gene TRBJ2-7; 7 positions agree with TRBD1. The CDR3 length is 18 residues. The germline V gene encodes CDR1 MDHEN and CDR2 SYDVKM. After removal of 2 bases from V and 3 bases from J, the junction contained 16 bases not matched to a gene. CDR3 nucleotides: TGTGCCAGCAGTTTAAGAGTACGATTCCGGGACAGCTACTACGAGCAGTACTTC. Translated, it gives CASSLRVRFRDSYYEQYF.

The chain carries TRBV5-8 and TRBJ2-7, with D perhaps being TRBD1 or TRBD2 (5 bases each). CDR1 is SGHTS, CDR2 YDEGEE, per germline. Trimming removed 3 bases at V and 6 bases at J, with 16 bases between. The CDR3 consists of 14 residues. The CDR3 is CASSWGLSGTEQYF. The CDR3 DNA follows: TGTGCCAGCAGCTGGGGGTTATCAGGGACCGAGCAGTACTTC.

This clone ranks as medium-sized (0.01 to 0.1%). The rearrangement links TRBV6-5 to TRBJ1-4, with D hard to call. The CDR3 has 13 residues. Trimming took off 4 bases at V and 11 bases at J, with 14 bases between the two ends. Germline-derived CDR1 and CDR2 are MNHEY and SVGAGI. DNA of the CDR3: TGTGCCAGCAGTTCCGATACCGGGATCAAACTGTTTTTT. Its translation is CASSSDTGIKLFF.

This clone appeared a few times. The chain combines TRBV19 with TRBJ1-1, with D unclear. V was cut by 6 bases and J by 4 bases, with 18 bases left in between. The CDR3 runs 15 residues. Germline-derived CDR1 and CDR2 are LNHDA and SQIVND (reference sequence). The CDR3 nucleotides read TGTGCCAGTAGACTGGCCCCGGAAGAGGGCACTGAAGCTTTCTTT. It encodes CASRLAPEEGTEAFF.

V usage is TRBV7-2 and J usage is TRBJ2-2; 9 nucleotides align to TRBD1. The CDR3 length is 15 residues. The germline V gene encodes CDR1 SGHTA and CDR2 FQGNSA. J gave up 5 bases and V 5 bases, and 6 bases lay outside the gene matches. The CDR3 reads CASSPDRGRTGELFF. CDR3 DNA: TGTGCCAGCAGCCCCGACAGGGGGAGGACCGGGGAGCTGTTTTTT.

V usage is TRBV5-6 and J usage is TRBJ2-1; no firm D call. Germline lookup yields CDR1 SGHDT and CDR2 YYEEEE. Trimming took 4 bases from V and 2 from J, leaving 10 bases between them. This CDR3 is built from 14 residues. Written as DNA, the CDR3 is TGTGCCAGCAGCGCACCCAGGACCTACAATGAGCAGTTCTTC. Translated: CASSAPRTYNEQFF.

The chain uses TRBV5-4 and TRBJ2-1; tentative D call: TRBD1 (5 bases). V was shortened by 4 bases and J by 5 bases, with 16 bases between the two germline ends. Germline V gene lookup returns CDR1 SGHNT and CDR2 YYREEE (reference sequence). This CDR3 is built from 15 residues. The CDR3 sequence is CASSRPPQGHNEQFF. In DNA form, the CDR3 reads TGTGCCAGCAGCCGCCCCCCCCAGGGCCACAATGAGCAGTTCTTC.

The chain employs TRBV6-5 and TRBJ2-2; 8 bases align to TRBD1. Germline V gene lookup returns CDR1 MNHEY and CDR2 SVGAGI. V was clipped by 4 bases and J by 7 bases; unmatched bases: 8. The CDR3 contains 15 residues. CDR3 residues: CASSSRQGLGGELFF. The DNA for the CDR3 is TGTGCCAGCAGTTCGCGACAGGGGCTGGGCGGGGAGCTGTTTTTT.

The chain uses TRBV15 and TRBJ2-5; 9 bases map to TRBD1. CDR1 and CDR2 from the germline V gene are LNHNV and YYDKDF (reference sequence). The CDR3 extends over 14 amino acids. Trimming cost V 8 bases and J 6 bases; bases outside gene matches: 10. CDR3 residues: CATGGTGTIKTQYF. CDR3 DNA: TGTGCCACCGGTGGGACAGGGACGATAAAGACCCAGTACTTC.

The chain's CDR3 is CASSWGPPNTEAFF. In DNA, the CDR3 is TGTGCCAGCAGTTGGGGGCCGCCGAACACTGAAGCTTTCTTT. V is TRBV6-1 and J is TRBJ1-1, with D tentatively TRBD1 (6 bases). V lost 5 bases to trimming and J lost 1 base, with 11 bases between them. The CDR3 length is 14 residues. The germline V gene has CDR1 MNHNS and CDR2 SASEGT.

The CDR3 bases are TGCAGCGTTGGTGGACAGGGCCCCTACGAGCAGTACTTC. This codes for CSVGGQGPYEQYF. The chain employs TRBV29-1 and TRBJ2-7; 8 bases align to TRBD1. This CDR3 has 13 residues. The J segment lost 2 bases and the V segment lost 4 bases, leaving 4 bases of the junction unmatched. CDR1 and CDR2 from the germline V gene are SQVTM and ANQGSEA.

In its sample, this clone was seen once. The CDR3: CASSGNLNNYGYTF. CDR3 bases: TGTGCCAGCAGCGGCAATCTGAATAACTATGGCTACACCTTC. V gene TRBV7-9 combines with J gene TRBJ1-2; D gene unclear. The CDR3 loop spans 14 amino acids. Germline V gives CDR1 SEHNR, CDR2 FQNEAQ (reference sequence). Between the trimmed V and J ends, which lost 5 bases and 1 base, there was a span of 11 bases.

The chain recombines TRBV19 with TRBJ2-3, with D unresolved. The CDR3 consists of 15 residues. CDR1 is LNHDA, CDR2 SQIVND, per germline (reference sequence). V lost 3 bases and J lost 2, with 12 bases in between. The CDR3 region has the DNA TGTGCCAGTAGTATTGATGGTGCGGCCACAGATACGCAGTATTTT. It encodes CASSIDGAATDTQYF.

The chain couples TRBV18 to TRBJ2-7; 11 bases agree with TRBD2. The V and J ends lost 2 bases and 5 bases, in that order; junction bases with no gene match: 11. The CDR3 is 17 amino acids. Looked up from germline, CDR1 is KGHSH and CDR2 is LQKENI. The CDR3 sequence is CASSPSSSGGALNEQYF. The CDR3 nucleotides are TGTGCCAGCTCACCATCGAGTAGCGGGGGGGCTCTGAACGAGCAGTACTTC. Variable domain in full (rest from reference TRBV18 and TRBJ2-7): NAGVMQNPRHLVRRRGQEARLRCSPMKGHSHVYWYRQLPEEGLKFMVYLQKENIIDESGMPKERFSAEFPKEGPSILRIQQVVRGDSAAYFCASSPSSSGGALNEQYFGPGTRLTVT.

This chain connects TRBV7-3 to TRBJ1-2; D may be TRBD1 (5 bases). The CDR3 contains 18 residues. The germline CDR1 and CDR2 sequences are SGHTA and FQGTGA. Trimming cost V 2 bases and J 4 bases, with 23 bases left between them. This CDR3 reads CASSLGPPGPLTPYGYTF. CDR3 coding DNA: TGTGCCAGCAGCTTAGGCCCCCCGGGGCCCCTTACTCCCTATGGCTACACCTTC.

The chain uses TRBV7-3 and TRBJ1-1, with no clear D. This CDR3 is built from 13 residues. Germline V gene lookup returns CDR1 SGHTA and CDR2 FQGTGA. Trimming took 0 bases from V and 7 from J, leaving 9 bases between them. The CDR3 loop reads CASSLTSVSEAFF. CDR3 nucleotide sequence: TGTGCCAGCAGCTTAACATCGGTGAGTGAAGCTTTCTTT.

This sequence joins TRBV7-3 and TRBJ1-1; 10 nucleotides line up with TRBD1. CDR1 is SGHTA and CDR2 is FQGTGA in the germline V gene. The CDR3 extends over 13 amino acids. The V segment lost 5 bases and the J segment 6 bases; nucleotides outside the gene matches: 3. The CDR3 sequence is CASSLGQGAEAFF. Here the CDR3 DNA reads TGTGCCAGCAGCCTTGGACAGGGGGCTGAAGCTTTCTTT.

The chain uses TRBV4-3 and TRBJ1-1; D gene unclear. The CDR3 sequence is 12 residues long. The V end lost 10 bases, the J end lost 5 bases, and 14 bases lay between the germline ends. Germline-derived CDR1 and CDR2 are LGHNA and YSLEER. CDR3 nucleotide sequence: TGCGCCACCGAAACTGAACCGACTGAAGCTTTCTTT. It encodes CATETEPTEAFF.

The rearrangement joins TRBV29-1 to TRBJ2-3; D gene unclear. The V and J ends lost 0 bases and 2 bases respectively, with 15 bases between them. Germline CDR1 reads SQVTM; CDR2 reads ANQGSEA. This CDR3 has 16 residues. CDR3 in amino acids: CSVEDLVGYDTDTQYF. The DNA for the CDR3 is TGCAGCGTTGAAGATCTAGTAGGGTATGACACAGATACGCAGTATTTT.

The chain uses TRBV7-8 and TRBJ1-1, with 8 bases that match TRBD1. Germline V gene sequence: CDR1 SGHVS, CDR2 FQNEAQ. This CDR3 is built from 15 residues. V was pared by 4 bases and J by 0 bases, with 4 bases of the junction left unmatched. The CDR3 DNA sequence: TGTGCCAGCAGCTCGCCGACAGGGGTGAACACTGAAGCTTTCTTT. Its translation is CASSSPTGVNTEAFF. Together with reference TRBV7-8 and TRBJ1-1, the CDR3 gives the full variable domain: GAGVSQSPRYKVAKRGQDVALRCDPISGHVSLFWYQQALGQGPEFLTYFQNEAQLDKSGLPSDRFFAERPEGSVSTLKIQRTQQEDSAVYLCASSSPTGVNTEAFFGQGTRLTVV.

The chain uses TRBV7-3 and TRBJ2-6; a possible D gene is TRBD1 (6 bases). The CDR3 consists of 14 residues. Trimming removed 6 bases from V and 4 bases from J, with 10 bases in between. Germline CDR1 is SGHTA and CDR2 is FQGTGA. CDR3 sequence (DNA): TGTGCCAGCAGTACAGGGCCCGGGGCCAACGTCCTGACTTTC. It is translated as CASSTGPGANVLTF.

The chain links TRBV14 to TRBJ1-2, with D tentatively TRBD1 (5 bases). The CDR3 is made up of 15 amino acids. Germline V gives CDR1 SGHDN, CDR2 FVKESK. The germline V and J ends were trimmed by 4 bases and 4 bases, with 16 bases remaining between them. CDR3 sequence (DNA): TGTGCCAGCAGCCCCCGATGGGGGGGAAGCTATGGCTACACCTTC. The encoded protein is CASSPRWGGSYGYTF.

The rearrangement uses TRBV27 and TRBJ1-2; no definite D call. The CDR3 length is 16 residues. V gave up 6 bases and J gave up 3 bases, with 20 bases separating them. The V gene's germline CDR1 is MNHEY and CDR2 SMNVEV (reference sequence). This CDR3 reads CASSPSGGRPYYGYTF. The CDR3 DNA reads TGTGCCAGCAGCCCCTCCGGCGGACGGCCCTACTATGGCTACACCTTC.

The chain joins TRBV7-2 to TRBJ2-7; weak D call: TRBD1 (6 bases). Germline CDR1 reads SGHTA; CDR2 reads FQGNSA. CDR3 length equals 14 residues. V dropped 3 bases and J dropped 0 bases, with 9 bases sitting between them. CDR3 region: CASSLDSASYEQYF. The DNA for the CDR3 is TGTGCCAGCAGCTTGGACAGCGCCTCCTACGAGCAGTACTTC.